The 2 T cell receptor beta chains listed next were all sequenced from one sample in a study of human T cells and chemical hapten exposure. Unique molecular identifiers were linked by the library to individual cDNA molecules. Each CDR3 protein is one row after TCRdb ran MiXCR on the reads. The sample consists of fewer than 150,000 distinct CDR3 sequences, around 8.5% of them appearing once. From whole blood left unfractionated, total RNA was extracted. Source material: whole blood. All receptors come from a human donor in good health. Some clones in this sample may be carry-over from other donors' samples.

The chain has TRBV5-1 and TRBJ2-7; 9 positions agree with TRBD1. V shed 4 bases, J shed 7 bases, and the junction held 12 bases outside the gene matches. Per the germline V gene, CDR1 is SGHRS and CDR2 is YFSETQ. The length of the CDR3 is 15 residues. CDR3 protein: CASSRTGAESVEQYF. The CDR3 region has the DNA TGCGCCAGCAGCCGGACAGGGGCAGAATCCGTAGAGCAGTACTTC.

In its sample, this clonotype was seen a few times. This chain links TRBV7-9 with TRBJ2-1; 8 nucleotides match TRBD1. Germline V lookup: CDR1 SEHNR, CDR2 FQNEAQ (reference sequence). The CDR3 has 12 residues. The J segment lost 6 bases and the V segment lost 6 bases, leaving 1 base of the junction unmatched. The DNA for the CDR3 is TGTGCCAGCAGGACAGGGGTCAATGAGCAGTTCTTC. Encoded protein: CASRTGVNEQFF.